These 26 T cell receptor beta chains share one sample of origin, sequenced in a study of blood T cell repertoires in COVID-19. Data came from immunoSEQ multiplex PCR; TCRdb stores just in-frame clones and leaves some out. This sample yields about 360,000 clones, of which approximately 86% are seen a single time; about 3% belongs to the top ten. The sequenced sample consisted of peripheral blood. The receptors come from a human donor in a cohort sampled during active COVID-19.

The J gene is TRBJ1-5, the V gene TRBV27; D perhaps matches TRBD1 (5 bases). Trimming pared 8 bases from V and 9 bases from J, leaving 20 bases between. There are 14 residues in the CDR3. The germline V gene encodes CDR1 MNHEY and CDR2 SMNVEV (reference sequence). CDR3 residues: CASGSWQDGGPQHF. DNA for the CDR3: TGTGCCAGCGGCTCTTGGCAGGACGGGGGGCCCCAGCATTTT.

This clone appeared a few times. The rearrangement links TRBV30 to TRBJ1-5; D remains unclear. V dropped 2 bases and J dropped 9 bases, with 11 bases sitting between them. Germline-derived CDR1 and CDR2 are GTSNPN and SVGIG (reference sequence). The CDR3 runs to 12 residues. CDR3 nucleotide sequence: TGTGCCTGGAGTTCCGTACCGGGGCCCCAGCATTTT. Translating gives CAWSSVPGPQHF.

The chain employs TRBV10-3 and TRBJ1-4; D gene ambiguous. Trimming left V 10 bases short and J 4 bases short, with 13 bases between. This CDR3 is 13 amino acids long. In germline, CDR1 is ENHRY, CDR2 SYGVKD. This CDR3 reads CATRLAGNEKLFF. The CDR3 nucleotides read TGTGCCACCCGCCTGGCGGGTAATGAAAAACTGTTTTTT.

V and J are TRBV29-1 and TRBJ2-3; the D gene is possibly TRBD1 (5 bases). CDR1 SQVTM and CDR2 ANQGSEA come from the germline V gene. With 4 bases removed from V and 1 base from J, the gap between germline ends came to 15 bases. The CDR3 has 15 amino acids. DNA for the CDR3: TGCAGCGTTGGACTTGACAGCGCCCGCACAGATACGCAGTATTTT. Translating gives CSVGLDSARTDTQYF.

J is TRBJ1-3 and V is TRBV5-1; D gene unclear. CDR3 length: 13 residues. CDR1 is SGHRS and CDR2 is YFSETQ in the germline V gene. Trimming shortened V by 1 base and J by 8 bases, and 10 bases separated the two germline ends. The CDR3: CASSLQPGDTIYF. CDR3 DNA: TGCGCCAGCAGCTTGCAGCCGGGAGACACCATATATTTT. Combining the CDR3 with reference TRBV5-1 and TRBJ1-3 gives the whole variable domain KAGVTQTPRYLIKTRGQQVTLSCSPISGHRSVSWYQQTPGQGLQFLFEYFSETQRNKGNFPGRFSGRQFSNSRSEMNVSTLELGDSALYLCASSLQPGDTIYFGEGSWLTVV.

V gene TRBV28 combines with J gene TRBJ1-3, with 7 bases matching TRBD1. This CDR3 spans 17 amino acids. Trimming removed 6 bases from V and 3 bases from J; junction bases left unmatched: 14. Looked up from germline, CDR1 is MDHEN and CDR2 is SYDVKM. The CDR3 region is CASRRRGARGHGNTIYF. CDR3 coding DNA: TGTGCCAGCAGAAGAAGGGGTGCGAGGGGGCATGGAAACACCATATATTTT.

The CDR3 loop is CASSLASGGTNEKLFF. CDR3 in DNA: TGTGCCAGCAGCTTGGCCTCGGGGGGTACTAATGAAAAACTGTTTTTT. The chain is built from TRBV5-4 and TRBJ1-4; tentatively, D is TRBD1 (5 bases). The CDR3 covers 16 residues. Germline assignment: CDR1 SGHNT and CDR2 YYREEE (reference sequence). Trimming pared 0 bases from V and 2 bases from J, leaving 11 bases between.

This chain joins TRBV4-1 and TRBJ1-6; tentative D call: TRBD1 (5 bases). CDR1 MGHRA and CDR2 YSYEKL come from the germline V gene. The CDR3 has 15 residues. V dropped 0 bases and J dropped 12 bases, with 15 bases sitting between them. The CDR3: CASSQDGSQGGPLHF. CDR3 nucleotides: TGCGCCAGCAGCCAAGACGGATCCCAGGGTGGACCCCTCCACTTT.

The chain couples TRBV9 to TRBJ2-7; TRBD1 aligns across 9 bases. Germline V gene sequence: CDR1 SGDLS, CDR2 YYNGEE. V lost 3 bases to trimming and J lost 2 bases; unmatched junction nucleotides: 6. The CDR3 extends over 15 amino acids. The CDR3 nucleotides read TGTGCCAGCAGCGCGAGACAGGGGGAACCCTACGAGCAGTACTTC. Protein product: CASSARQGEPYEQYF.

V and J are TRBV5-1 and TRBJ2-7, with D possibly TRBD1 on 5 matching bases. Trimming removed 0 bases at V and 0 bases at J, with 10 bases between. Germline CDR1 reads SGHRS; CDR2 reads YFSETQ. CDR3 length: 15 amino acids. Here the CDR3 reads CASSLGQGHSYEQYF. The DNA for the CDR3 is TGCGCCAGCAGCTTGGGGCAGGGTCACTCCTACGAGCAGTACTTC.

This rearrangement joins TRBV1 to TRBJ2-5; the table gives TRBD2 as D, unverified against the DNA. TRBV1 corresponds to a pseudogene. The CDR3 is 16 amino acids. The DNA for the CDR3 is TGCACCAGCAGCCTCGGGAATAGAAAGGCTGAAGAGACCCAGTACTTC. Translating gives CTSSLGNRKAEETQYF.

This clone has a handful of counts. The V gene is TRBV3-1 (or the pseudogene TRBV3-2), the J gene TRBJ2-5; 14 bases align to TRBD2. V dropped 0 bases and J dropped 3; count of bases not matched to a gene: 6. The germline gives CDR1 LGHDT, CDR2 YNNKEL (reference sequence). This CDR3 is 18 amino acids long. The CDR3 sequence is CASSQDFMTSGREETQYF. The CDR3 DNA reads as TGTGCCAGCAGCCAAGATTTTATGACTAGCGGGAGGGAAGAGACCCAGTACTTC.

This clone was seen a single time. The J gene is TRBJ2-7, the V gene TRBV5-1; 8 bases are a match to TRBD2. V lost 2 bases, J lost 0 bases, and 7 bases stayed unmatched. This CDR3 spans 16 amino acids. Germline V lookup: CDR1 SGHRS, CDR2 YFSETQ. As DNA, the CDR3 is TGCGCCAGCAGCTTTACTAGCGGCCTAAGCTCCTACGAGCAGTACTTC. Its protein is CASSFTSGLSSYEQYF.

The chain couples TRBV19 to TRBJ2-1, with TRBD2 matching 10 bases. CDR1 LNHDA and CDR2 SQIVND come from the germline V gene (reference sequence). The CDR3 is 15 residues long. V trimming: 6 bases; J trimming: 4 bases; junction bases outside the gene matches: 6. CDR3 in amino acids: CASSGGLAVYNEQFF. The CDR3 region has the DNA TGTGCCAGTAGCGGAGGACTAGCGGTTTACAATGAGCAGTTCTTC.

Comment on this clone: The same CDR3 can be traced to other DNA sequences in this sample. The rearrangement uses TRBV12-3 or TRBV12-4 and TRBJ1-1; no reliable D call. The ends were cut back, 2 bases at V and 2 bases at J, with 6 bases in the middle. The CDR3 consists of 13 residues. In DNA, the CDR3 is TGTGCCAGCAGTTTAAACAGAAACACTGAAGCTTTCTTT. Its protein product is CASSLNRNTEAFF.

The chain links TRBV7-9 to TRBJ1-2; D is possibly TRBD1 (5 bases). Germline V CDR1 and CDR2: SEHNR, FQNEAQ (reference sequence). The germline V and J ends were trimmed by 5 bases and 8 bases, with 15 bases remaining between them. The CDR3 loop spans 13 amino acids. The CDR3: CASSLSGEEGYTF. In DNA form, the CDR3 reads TGTGCCAGCAGCCTATCGGGGGAGGAAGGCTACACCTTC.

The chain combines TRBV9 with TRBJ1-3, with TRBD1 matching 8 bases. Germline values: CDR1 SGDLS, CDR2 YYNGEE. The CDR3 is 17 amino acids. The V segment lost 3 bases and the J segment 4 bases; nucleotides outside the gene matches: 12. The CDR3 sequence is CASSGRDWTGPGNTIYF. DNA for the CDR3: TGTGCCAGCAGCGGCCGAGATTGGACAGGGCCGGGAAACACCATATATTTT. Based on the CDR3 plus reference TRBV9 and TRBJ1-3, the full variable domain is DSGVTQTPKHLITATGQRVTLRCSPRSGDLSVYWYQQSLDQGLQFLIQYYNGEERAKGNILERFSAQQFPDLHSELNLSSLELGDSALYFCASSGRDWTGPGNTIYFGEGSWLTVV.

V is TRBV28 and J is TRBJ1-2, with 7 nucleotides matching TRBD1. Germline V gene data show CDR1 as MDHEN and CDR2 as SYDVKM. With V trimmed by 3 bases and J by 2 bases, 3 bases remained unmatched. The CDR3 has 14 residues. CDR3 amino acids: CASSFTGENYGYTF. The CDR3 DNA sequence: TGTGCCAGCAGTTTTACAGGGGAAAACTATGGCTACACCTTC.

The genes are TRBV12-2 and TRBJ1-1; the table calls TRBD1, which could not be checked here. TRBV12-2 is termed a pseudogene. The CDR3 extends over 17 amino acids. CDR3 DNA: TGTGCAAGTCGCTTGGGCCAGCAGTTGGTAAGGAACACTGAAGCTTTCTTT. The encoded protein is CASRLGQQLVRNTEAFF.

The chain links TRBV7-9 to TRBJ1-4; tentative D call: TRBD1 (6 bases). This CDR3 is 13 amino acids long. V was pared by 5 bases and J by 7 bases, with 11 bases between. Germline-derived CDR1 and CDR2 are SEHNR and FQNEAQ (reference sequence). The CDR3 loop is CASSAQGGEKLFF. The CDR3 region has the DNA TGTGCCAGCAGCGCACAGGGCGGTGAAAAACTGTTTTTT. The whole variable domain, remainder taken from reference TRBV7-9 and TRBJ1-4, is DTGVSQNPRHKITKRGQNVTFRCDPISEHNRLYWYRQTLGQGPEFLTYFQNEAQLEKSRLLSDRFSAERPKGSFSTLEIQRTEQGDSAMYLCASSAQGGEKLFFGSGTQLSVL.

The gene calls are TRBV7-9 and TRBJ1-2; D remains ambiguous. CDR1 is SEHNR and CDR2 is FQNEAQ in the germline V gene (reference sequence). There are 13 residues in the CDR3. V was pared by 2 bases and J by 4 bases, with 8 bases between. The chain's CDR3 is CASSLMAGYGYTF. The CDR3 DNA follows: TGTGCCAGCAGCTTAATGGCAGGCTATGGCTACACCTTC.

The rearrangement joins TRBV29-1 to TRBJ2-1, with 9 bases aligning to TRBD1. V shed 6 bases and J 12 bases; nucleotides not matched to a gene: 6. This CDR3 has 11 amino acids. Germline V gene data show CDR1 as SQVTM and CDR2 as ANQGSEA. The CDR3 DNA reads TGCAGCGTCGACAGGGGGTACGGGCAGTTCTTC. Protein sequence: CSVDRGYGQFF.

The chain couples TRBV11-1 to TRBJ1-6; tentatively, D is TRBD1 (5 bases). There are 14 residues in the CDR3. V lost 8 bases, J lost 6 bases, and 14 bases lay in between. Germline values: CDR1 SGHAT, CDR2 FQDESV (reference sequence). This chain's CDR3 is CASSKGQLNSPLHF. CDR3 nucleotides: TGTGCCAGCTCAAAGGGGCAGCTTAATTCACCCCTCCACTTT.

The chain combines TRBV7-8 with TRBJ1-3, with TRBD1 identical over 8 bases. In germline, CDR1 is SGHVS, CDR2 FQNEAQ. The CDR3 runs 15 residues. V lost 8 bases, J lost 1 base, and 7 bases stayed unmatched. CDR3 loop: CASRSTGGSGNTIYF. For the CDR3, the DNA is TGTGCCAGCCGGTCTACAGGGGGATCTGGAAACACCATATATTTT.

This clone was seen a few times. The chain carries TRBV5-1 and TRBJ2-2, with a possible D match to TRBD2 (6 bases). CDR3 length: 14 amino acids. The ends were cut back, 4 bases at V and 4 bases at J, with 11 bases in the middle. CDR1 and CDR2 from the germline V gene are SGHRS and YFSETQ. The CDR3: CASSLGLSTGELFF. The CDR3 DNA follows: TGCGCCAGCAGCCTGGGACTGAGCACCGGGGAGCTGTTTTTT.

The CDR3 nucleotides are TGTGCCAGCAGCTTGGATCTAGCGGACAACACCGGGGAGCTGTTTTTT. This gives the protein CASSLDLADNTGELFF. The chain carries TRBV5-5 and TRBJ2-2; TRBD2 aligns across 7 bases. Germline V CDR1 and CDR2: SGHKS, YYEKEE (reference sequence). V trimming: 0 bases; J trimming: 2 bases; junction bases outside the gene matches: 4. The length of the CDR3 is 16 residues.